These 25 T cell receptor beta chains came from one sample sequenced in a study of T cells in localized non-small cell lung cancer. Sequenced by immunoSEQ multiplex PCR; TCRdb stores in-frame clones only, minus some. The table has tens of thousands of clones, roughly 80% seen once. The sequences come from peripheral blood, collected before any cancer treatment. The receptor set was obtained from an older female donor with stage I lung adenocarcinoma.

The chain combines TRBV5-8 with TRBJ2-6, with 10 bases aligning to TRBD1. CDR1 SGHTS and CDR2 YDEGEE come from the germline V gene. CDR3 size: 17 residues. J was trimmed by 1 base and V by 2 bases; bases with no gene match: 3. CDR3: CASSLGQGGSGANVLTF. The CDR3 nucleotides are TGTGCCAGCAGCTTAGGACAGGGGGGATCTGGGGCCAACGTCCTGACTTTC.

The chain is built from TRBV5-1 and TRBJ2-7; no reliable D call. The CDR3 consists of 14 residues. CDR1 and CDR2 (germline): SGHRS, YFSETQ. V dropped 0 bases and J dropped 2 bases, with 9 bases sitting between them. The chain's CDR3 is CASSLGTETYEQYF. The CDR3 bases are TGCGCCAGCAGCTTGGGAACAGAAACCTACGAGCAGTACTTC.

In its sample, this clone was seen a few times. The V gene is TRBV5-1, the J gene TRBJ1-2; unclear D gene. The CDR3 totals 14 residues. Germline CDR1 is SGHRS and CDR2 is YFSETQ. Between the trimmed V and J ends, which lost 1 base and 0 bases, there was a span of 7 bases. The CDR3 reads CASSLHTTNYGYTF. Written as DNA, the CDR3 is TGCGCCAGCAGCTTGCATACTACTAACTATGGCTACACCTTC.

This rearrangement joins TRBV6-6 to TRBJ1-5; D is unclear. Germline-derived CDR1 and CDR2 are MNHNY and SVGAGI (reference sequence). CDR3 length equals 14 residues. Trimming took off 6 bases at V and 0 bases at J, with 9 bases between the two ends. CDR3 sequence: CASSSQYSNQPQHF. For the CDR3, the DNA is TGTGCCAGCAGCTCCCAGTATAGCAATCAGCCCCAGCATTTT.

As concerns this clone: A read error may produce the germline difference seen at one junction end. This chain's CDR3 is CASSPQDAYGYTF. As DNA, the CDR3 is TGTGCCAGCTCCCCACAGGATGCCTATGGCTACACCTTC. This chain links TRBV18 with TRBJ1-2; D is perhaps TRBD1 (5 bases). Germline V gene sequence: CDR1 KGHSH, CDR2 LQKENI. The CDR3 covers 13 residues.

CDR3 in amino acids: CASSDPRSTDTQYF. CDR3 in DNA: TGTGCCAGCAGCGACCCGCGAAGCACAGATACGCAGTATTTT. The V call is TRBV9, the J call TRBJ2-3; D is ambiguous. Germline values: CDR1 SGDLS, CDR2 YYNGEE. The CDR3 is 14 amino acids. V shed 3 bases and J shed 0 bases, with 8 bases lying between them.

In this sample, this clone turned up a few times. This chain connects TRBV19 to TRBJ1-6; 7 bases match TRBD1. Per the germline V gene, CDR1 is LNHDA and CDR2 is SQIVND (reference sequence). The CDR3 has 16 residues. Trimming at V came to 6 bases and at J to 4 bases, leaving 9 bases not matched to a gene. The CDR3 protein is CASRRDRAGYNSPLHF. The CDR3 DNA sequence: TGTGCCAGTAGGAGAGACAGGGCAGGGTATAATTCACCCCTCCACTTT.

The chain joins TRBV7-2 to TRBJ2-7; TRBD1 or TRBD2 may be the D gene (5 bases each). This CDR3 contains 18 residues. The V end lost 4 bases, the J end lost 7 bases, and 29 bases lay between the germline ends. Germline V lookup: CDR1 SGHTA, CDR2 FQGNSA. CDR3 residues: CASSSRRQHLASGGEQYF. The CDR3 DNA reads as TGTGCCAGCAGCTCCCGACGACAGCACTTAGCCTCTGGGGGTGAGCAGTACTTC.

V is TRBV7-6 and J is TRBJ2-1, with 11 nucleotides matching TRBD1. The CDR3 loop spans 18 amino acids. CDR1 and CDR2 from the germline V gene are SGHVS and FNYEAQ. Germline trimming cut 4 bases from V and 3 bases from J; bases unmatched to any gene: 11. CDR3 bases: TGTGCCAGCAGCTCAAGGACAGGGGGCGGGTTAAACTACAATGAGCAGTTCTTC. Translated, it gives CASSSRTGGGLNYNEQFF.

The rearrangement uses TRBV5-1 and TRBJ2-5, with 12 nucleotides matching TRBD2. Losses at the gene ends were 0 bases for V and 3 bases for J; bases not matched to a gene: 9. Germline CDR1 SGHRS, CDR2 YFSETQ. The CDR3 contains 18 residues. The CDR3 here is CASSLEGQTSGGEETQYF. The CDR3 DNA reads TGCGCCAGCAGCTTGGAGGGTCAGACTAGCGGGGGAGAAGAGACCCAGTACTTC. Drawing the rest from reference TRBV5-1 and TRBJ2-5, the complete variable domain is KAGVTQTPRYLIKTRGQQVTLSCSPISGHRSVSWYQQTPGQGLQFLFEYFSETQRNKGNFPGRFSGRQFSNSRSEMNVSTLELGDSALYLCASSLEGQTSGGEETQYFGPGTRLLVL.

The chain has TRBV9 and TRBJ1-6; maybe TRBD1 (5 bases). The germline V gene encodes CDR1 SGDLS and CDR2 YYNGEE. This CDR3 is 17 amino acids long. Trimming pared 4 bases from V and 2 bases from J, leaving 16 bases between. CDR3 loop: CASSLGRGETYNSPLHF. The CDR3 coding sequence is TGTGCCAGCAGCCTTGGGAGAGGGGAGACCTATAATTCACCCCTCCACTTT.

The V gene is TRBV6-5, the J gene TRBJ2-2; a weak D match, TRBD1 (6 bases). V lost 6 bases, J lost 11 bases, and 13 bases lay in between. The CDR3 totals 12 residues. Germline CDR1 and CDR2: MNHEY and SVGAGI. CDR3 in DNA: TGTGCCAGCAGCCTCGCCGGGACAGAGCTGTTTTTT. Translating gives CASSLAGTELFF.

The chain has TRBV2 and TRBJ1-6; D is undetermined. This CDR3 region has 14 residues. Germline V gene data show CDR1 as SNHLY and CDR2 as FYNNEI. V lost 4 bases and J 8 bases, leaving 12 bases between the germline ends. The chain's CDR3 is CASSVGGWDSPLHF. The DNA of the CDR3 is TGTGCCAGCAGTGTGGGAGGGTGGGATTCACCCCTCCACTTT.

V usage is TRBV5-1 and J usage is TRBJ2-5, with 7 bases matching TRBD1. Germline loops: CDR1 SGHRS, CDR2 YFSETQ. The J segment lost 5 bases and the V segment lost 2 bases, leaving 6 bases of the junction unmatched. The CDR3 totals 14 residues. As DNA, the CDR3 is TGCGCCAGCAGCTTCAATGACAGGGTCGAGACCCAGTACTTC. This sequence encodes CASSFNDRVETQYF.

The CDR3 nucleotides read TGTGCCACCCAGGGTGGCTACACAGATACGCAGTATTTT. Its translation: CATQGGYTDTQYF. The chain uses TRBV6-5 and TRBJ2-3, with a weak D call TRBD1 (5 bases). V lost 10 bases and J lost 2, with 13 bases in between. Germline V gene lookup returns CDR1 MNHEY and CDR2 SVGAGI. The CDR3 totals 13 residues.

CDR3 amino acids: CASSPQGANTEAFF. The CDR3, as DNA: TGTGCCAGCAGCCCACAGGGGGCAAACACTGAAGCTTTCTTT. The V call is TRBV7-9, the J call TRBJ1-1; 9 bases are shared with TRBD1. Germline loops: CDR1 SEHNR, CDR2 FQNEAQ (reference sequence). V gave up 5 bases and J gave up 2 bases; unmatched junction bases: 3. The CDR3 spans 14 residues.

The CDR3 DNA is TGTGCCAGCAGTGGCTGGGACAGGGGGCAAGGAAACACCATATATTTT. It specifies CASSGWDRGQGNTIYF. The V and J genes are TRBV2 and TRBJ1-3; 12 bases agree with TRBD1. The CDR3 length is 16 residues. J was trimmed by 4 bases and V by 4 bases; bases with no gene match: 5. Per the germline V gene, CDR1 is SNHLY and CDR2 is FYNNEI. Full variable domain (outside the CDR3, taken from reference TRBV2 and TRBJ1-3): EPEVTQTPSHQVTQMGQEVILRCVPISNHLYFYWYRQILGQKVEFLVSFYNNEISEKSEIFDDQFSVERPDGSNFTLKIRSTKLEDSAMYFCASSGWDRGQGNTIYFGEGSWLTVV.

V usage is TRBV6-5 and J usage is TRBJ2-7; TRBD2 matches 12 bases. The CDR3 has 16 amino acids. Germline V gene sequence: CDR1 MNHEY, CDR2 SVGAGI. Unmatched junction bases numbered 9, after V lost 4 bases and J lost 5 bases. The CDR3 DNA sequence: TGTGCCAGCAGTTCATCCCTAGCGGGGGGGTATCACGAGCAGTACTTC. Its protein is CASSSSLAGGYHEQYF.

V usage is TRBV7-3 and J usage is TRBJ2-6; maybe TRBD2 (6 bases). CDR1 and CDR2 from the germline V gene are SGHTA and FQGTGA. Trimming took off 5 bases at V and 3 bases at J, with 17 bases between the two ends. CDR3 length: 17 amino acids. The CDR3 DNA is TGTGCCAGCAGCCTCAGGTCGGGGGTGGATGGGGCCAACGTCCTGACTTTC. Protein product: CASSLRSGVDGANVLTF.

The V call is TRBV23-1, the J call TRBJ2-2; 8 nucleotides align to TRBD1. TRBV23-1 is classed as an ORF, of uncertain function. This CDR3 is built from 16 residues. V was pared by 3 bases and J by 2 bases, with 5 bases of the junction left unmatched. The CDR3 here is CASSHMGQANTGELFF. DNA of the CDR3: TGCGCCAGCAGTCATATGGGACAGGCCAACACCGGGGAGCTGTTTTTT.

The chain recombines TRBV12-5 with TRBJ1-4, with TRBD1 as a possible D gene (6 bases). Germline CDR1 and CDR2: LGHNT and FRNRAP. The CDR3 contains 14 residues. Deletions cut 7 bases from V and 3 bases from J, with 12 bases between. The CDR3 DNA is TGTGCTAGTGCCCGAAAGGGGGCTAATGAAAAACTGTTTTTT. It codes for CASARKGANEKLFF.

This clone was observed once. The rearrangement links TRBV5-1 to TRBJ2-1, with 9 bases that match TRBD2. The CDR3 is 15 residues long. The ends lost 0 bases at V and 4 bases at J; junction bases unmatched: 2. Germline values: CDR1 SGHRS, CDR2 YFSETQ. The CDR3 protein is CASSLELAGYNEQFF. In DNA form, the CDR3 reads TGCGCCAGCAGCTTGGAACTAGCGGGTTACAATGAGCAGTTCTTC. Full variable domain (remainder filled in from reference TRBV5-1 and TRBJ2-1): KAGVTQTPRYLIKTRGQQVTLSCSPISGHRSVSWYQQTPGQGLQFLFEYFSETQRNKGNFPGRFSGRQFSNSRSEMNVSTLELGDSALYLCASSLELAGYNEQFFGPGTRLTVL.

The gene calls are TRBV2 and TRBJ2-7; D remains ambiguous. The germline CDR1 and CDR2 sequences are SNHLY and FYNNEI. This CDR3 comprises 14 residues. The V end was cut by 3 bases, the J end by 2 bases, with 11 bases between. As DNA, the CDR3 is TGTGCCAGCAGTGACGGCTCCCCGGCCTACGAGCAGTACTTC. The encoded protein is CASSDGSPAYEQYF.

The genes are TRBV7-3 and TRBJ2-6; possibly TRBD1 or TRBD2 for D (5 bases each). The CDR3 loop spans 15 amino acids. V shed 5 bases and J shed 6 bases, with 14 bases lying between them. CDR1 and CDR2 from the germline V gene are SGHTA and FQGTGA. CDR3 amino acids: CASSPGASEANVLTF. CDR3 coding DNA: TGTGCCAGCAGCCCCGGGGCCTCGGAGGCCAACGTCCTGACTTTC.

The rearrangement joins TRBV4-1 to TRBJ2-7; D ambiguous. The germline V and J ends were trimmed by 2 bases and 2 bases, with 16 bases remaining between them. This CDR3 is built from 16 residues. CDR1 is MGHRA and CDR2 is YSYEKL in the germline V gene. The CDR3 region has the DNA TGCGCCAGCAGCCAACCTGGTATGGCGGCCACCTACGAGCAGTACTTC. This codes for CASSQPGMAATYEQYF.